Each of the 5 T cell receptor beta chains below was sequenced from the same sample in a study of T cells in Graves' hyperthyroidism and ophthalmopathy. What was amplified from RNA transcripts were TCR beta CDR3 regions. The HTBI primer set was used in a first-round RT-PCR of the TCR CDR3. A single record per CDR3 protein comes from TCRdb applying MiXCR to the multiplex PCR reads. The sample carries 650,000 to 750,000 distinct CDR3 sequences, around 15% recorded once. Specimen: blood. The receptors here all came from a woman between 18 and 29 years old with Graves' hyperthyroidism.

Points on this clonotype: This could be a read error, since a much larger clone is one nucleotide away. The chain carries TRBV2 and TRBJ2-1; the D gene is possibly TRBD1 (6 bases). The V and J ends lost 8 bases and 10 bases respectively, with 18 bases between them. This CDR3 contains 13 residues. Per the germline V gene, CDR1 is SNHLY and CDR2 is FYNNEI. CDR3 nucleotides: TGTGCCAGCGACGGTCTGGGGGCCGACGAGCAGTTCTTC. This gives the protein CASDGLGADEQFF.

The sample holds a few counts of this clonotype. This chain links TRBV24-1 with TRBJ2-4; 9 nucleotides match TRBD1. V was pared by 2 bases and J by 8 bases, with 6 bases of the junction left unmatched. Germline V gene lookup returns CDR1 KGHDR and CDR2 SFDVKD. The CDR3 has 15 amino acids. The chain's CDR3 is CATSDSRGQGHIQYF. The CDR3 nucleotides read TGTGCCACCAGTGATTCGAGGGGACAGGGCCACATTCAGTACTTC.

This clonotype came up many times. The chain employs TRBV27 and TRBJ1-2, with D unresolved. This CDR3 has 14 amino acids. Germline CDR1 is MNHEY and CDR2 is SMNVEV (reference sequence). Trimming took 4 bases from V and 3 from J, leaving 12 bases between them. The CDR3 sequence is CASSSTNRYYGYTF. The CDR3, as DNA: TGTGCCAGCAGTTCCACCAATCGGTACTATGGCTACACCTTC.

In this sample, this clonotype turned up many times. V is TRBV7-8 and J is TRBJ2-3, with TRBD2 matching 8 bases. Germline CDR1 and CDR2: SGHVS and FQNEAQ. CDR3 length: 17 amino acids. The V segment lost 1 base and the J segment 2 bases; nucleotides outside the gene matches: 8. The CDR3 reads CASSLEREGQDTDTQYF. The CDR3 DNA sequence: TGTGCCAGCAGCTTAGAACGGGAGGGCCAGGACACAGATACGCAGTATTTT.

The chain has TRBV18 and TRBJ1-3; the D gene is possibly TRBD1 (5 bases). Germline V gives CDR1 KGHSH, CDR2 LQKENI. V shed 5 bases and J shed 2 bases, with 13 bases lying between them. This CDR3 is built from 15 residues. The CDR3 here is CASSDGTGTGNTIYF. The CDR3 DNA is TGTGCCAGCTCAGACGGGACGGGCACTGGAAACACCATATATTTT.